The 5 T cell receptor beta chains in this list originate from one sample, sequenced in a study of neoadjuvant nivolumab and ipilimumab in lung cancer (dated by TCRdb to the early 2020s). Read against the paper, the sample's time point label means: at surgical resection after neoadjuvant nivolumab +/- ipilimumab. Library method: the immunoSEQ multiplex PCR assay. What TCRdb holds here is the immuneACCESS table cut down to in-frame rearrangements. Part of the clones is not present; checked against another copy, under half of the missing clones reflect an unresolved V gene, and the others are unexplained. The sample has around 13,000 clones on record, approximately 71% of them singletons. Clones ranked in the top ten supply less than 25% of the sample. This specimen consisted of peripheral blood, obtained after neoadjuvant nivolumab, alone or with ipilimumab, at or shortly before surgery. The source of these receptors is an adult with non-small cell lung cancer.

The chain employs TRBV7-2 and TRBJ2-1; possibly TRBD2 for D (6 bases). Germline V gives CDR1 SGHTA, CDR2 FQGNSA. V lost 5 bases, J lost 3 bases, and 17 bases lay in between. This CDR3 has 16 amino acids. The CDR3 here is CASSLQGAGLYNEQFF. CDR3 nucleotide sequence: TGTGCCAGCAGCCTCCAGGGAGCGGGCCTCTACAATGAGCAGTTCTTC.

The chain has TRBV29-1 and TRBJ2-7; no reliable D call. The CDR3 length is 10 residues. Trimming shortened V by 4 bases and J by 5 bases, and 6 bases separated the two germline ends. Germline CDR1 and CDR2: SQVTM and ANQGSEA. The chain's CDR3 is CSVGGDEQYF. The CDR3 DNA reads TGCAGCGTTGGTGGGGACGAGCAGTACTTC.

The chain carries TRBV11-3 and TRBJ2-7; the D is unclear. The CDR3 is made up of 12 amino acids. Germline-derived CDR1 and CDR2 are SGHNT and YENEEA. Trimming pared 3 bases from V and 5 bases from J, leaving 8 bases between. CDR3: CASSLERDEQYF. CDR3 in DNA: TGTGCCAGCAGCTTGGAGCGAGACGAGCAGTACTTC.

V usage is TRBV30 and J usage is TRBJ2-1, with D tentatively TRBD1 or TRBD2 (6 bases each). The CDR3 loop spans 15 amino acids. V gave up 2 bases and J gave up 5 bases, with 16 bases separating them. Germline V CDR1 and CDR2: GTSNPN, SVGIG (reference sequence). The CDR3 DNA reads as TGTGCCTGGAGTTGGGGATTGGGGGGCAACAATGAGCAGTTCTTC. It translates to CAWSWGLGGNNEQFF.

J is TRBJ1-2 and V is TRBV5-1, with 7 bases identical to TRBD1. There are 14 residues in the CDR3. J lost 8 bases, V lost 6 bases, and 13 bases had no gene match. Germline V CDR1 and CDR2: SGHRS, YFSETQ. CDR3 DNA: TGCGCCAGCACCCTCCGGGGGTCACAGGGGGGCTACACCTTC. Amino acids: CASTLRGSQGGYTF. Full variable domain (remainder filled in from reference TRBV5-1 and TRBJ1-2): KAGVTQTPRYLIKTRGQQVTLSCSPISGHRSVSWYQQTPGQGLQFLFEYFSETQRNKGNFPGRFSGRQFSNSRSEMNVSTLELGDSALYLCASTLRGSQGGYTFGSGTRLTVV.